This TCR beta chain was profiled in a study of cytomegalovirus exposure and HLA in healthy donors. About the research overall: In an earlier analysis, around 100 million unique TCR beta sequences were found from 150 million to 200 million T cells.

Concerning this clone: Its antigen remains unknown.

The CDR3 loop spans 15 amino acids. Germline V gene lookup returns CDR1 MNHNS and CDR2 SASEGT. The V gene lost 5 bases and the J gene lost 0 bases, with 13 bases spanning the gap. Amplification used 60 Vbeta primers and 13 Jbeta primers. Sequenced by immunoSEQ multiplex PCR; TCRdb stores in-frame clones only, minus some. The profile shows 150,000 to 200,000 clones, about 79% of them singletons. Findings and limits, study-wide: Presence/absence analyses took donor sequencing depth as roughly uniform. Analyzed later, most CMV-associated TCR beta chains appeared HLA-restricted.

The TCR comes from a girl aged 2 to 9 in good health and CMV-seropositive. Specimen: PBMCs. The chain combines TRBV6-1 with TRBJ1-1, with a tentative D call TRBD1 (5 bases). This CDR3 is CASSKTDRMNTEAFF. CDR3 coding DNA: TGTGCCAGCAGTAAAACAGACAGAATGAACACTGAAGCTTTCTTT.